At least ten counts were recorded for the clone carrying this TCR beta chain. Its antigen is unidentified. This record comes from a study of regulatory T cells in long-lasting Graves disease. Study-level points and caveats: Limited samples may have lowered accuracy. No thyroid tissue was studied; the work used peripheral blood only. Persistent Graves' patients possessed reduced TCR diversity relative to recently diagnosed ones. Between persistent patients, about 2,700 public clonotypes were shared, exceeding the approximately 940 shared between new patients.

Sample time point: persistent/refractory GD, antithyroid drugs over 5 years with positive TRAb. There was RNA extracted from PBMCs, and the TCR library was made from it. V lost 4 bases and J 0 bases, leaving 9 bases between the germline ends. This CDR3 region has 14 residues. In germline, CDR1 is LNHDA, CDR2 SQIVND (reference sequence). Both iRepertoire HTBI primers and Arm-PCR of CDR3 regions were used to build the TCR beta libraries. TCRdb re-called the multiplex PCR reads through MiXCR, storing one row per CDR3 protein. The top ten clones hold less than 35% of a sample with 300,000 to 350,000 distinct CDR3 sequences, around 20% of them seen once.

Specimen: peripheral blood mononuclear cells (PBMCs), collected when the disease was refractory, from a patient treated with antithyroid drugs. The chain combines TRBV19 with TRBJ1-1; D may be TRBD1 (6 bases). This clonotype was obtained from a female donor with Graves disease. The CDR3 region is CASSSRGMNTEAFF. CDR3 DNA: TGTGCCAGTAGTAGCAGGGGCATGAACACTGAAGCTTTCTTT.